This TCR beta chain was identified in a study of T-cell reconstitution after alpha-beta-depleted transplantation in children. A note on this clonotype: Its antigen is currently unknown.

The library targeted TCRbeta and was prepared with unique molecular identifiers. Via MiXCR, TCRdb re-called the PCR reads, giving one row per CDR3 protein. The sample lists around 90,000 distinct CDR3 sequences, 15% to 17% seen once, with roughly a fifth in the top ten. V gave up 6 bases and J gave up 0 bases; unmatched junction bases: 11. This CDR3 has 15 amino acids. CDR1 is DFQATT and CDR2 is SNEGSKA in the germline V gene (reference sequence). Study-level points and caveats: High day-60 TCRbeta diversity in some patients came from surviving recipient T cells and thymic progenitors. From newly produced T cells came most of the T-cell counts and diversity one year after transplant. By about two months after transplant, alpha-beta T cells reportedly arose from several hundred graft clones that had expanded.

The source of this sequence is a male patient aged 2-15 years who had a stem cell transplant for acute lymphoblastic leukemia, so the T cells may come from the graft donor. V is TRBV20-1 and J is TRBJ2-7; 7 bases map to TRBD1. This material consisted of PBMCs, mostly from graft donor cells, taken 180 days after TCRalphabeta/CD19-depleted stem cell transplant. The CDR3: CSAVALTGTSYEQYF. Here the CDR3 DNA reads TGCAGTGCCGTAGCCCTGACAGGGACCTCCTACGAGCAGTACTTC.